Presented here are 27 T cell receptor beta chains from one specimen sequenced in a study of CD8+CD57+ T cells in acquired aplastic anemia. TCR beta VDJ and CDR3 were profiled, and genomic DNA was the template. TCRdb itself ran the reads through MiXCR, one entry per CDR3 protein. The sample lists about 220,000 distinct CDR3 sequences, 34% occurring once. The sequenced material came from sorted CD4+, CD8+, or CD8+CD57+ T cells (not recorded which) from PBMCs. The source is a human donor in good health, serving as a control.

On this clonotype: It is likely a read error, because the conserved phenylalanine at the end of the CDR3 is missing. The V call is TRBV5-6, the J call TRBJ2-7; 13 nucleotides agree with TRBD2. The CDR3 consists of 14 residues. The trim removed 2 bases at V and 7 bases at J, leaving 3 bases unmatched. Germline V lookup: CDR1 SGHDT, CDR2 YYEEEE. The CDR3 DNA follows: TGTGCCAGCAGCTTAGGACTAGCGGGAGTGGAGCAGTACCTC. It is translated as CASSLGLAGVEQYL.

This clonotype was detected many times. The V and J genes are TRBV20-1 and TRBJ2-1, with 8 positions matching TRBD2. CDR1 and CDR2 (germline): DFQATT, SNEGSKA (reference sequence). The junction had 5 bases not matched to a gene; V was cut back by 0 bases and J by 4 bases. The CDR3 runs 15 residues. Written as DNA, the CDR3 is TGCAGTGCTAGAGATCCCACTAGCGGATACAATGAGCAGTTCTTC. Translation gives CSARDPTSGYNEQFF.

This clonotype was seen only a few times. The CDR3 bases are TGTGCCAGCAGGATAGCGGGGGGCTACAATGAGCAGTTCTTC. This translates into CASRIAGGYNEQFF. The chain recombines TRBV5-4 with TRBJ2-1; 10 bases match TRBD2. The V gene's germline CDR1 is SGHNT and CDR2 YYREEE (reference sequence). V lost 5 bases, J lost 3 bases, and 2 bases stayed unmatched. The CDR3 has 14 residues.

J is TRBJ1-1 and V is TRBV7-6; 7 bases align to TRBD1. Germline V lookup: CDR1 SGHVS, CDR2 FNYEAQ. V dropped 3 bases and J dropped 4; count of bases not matched to a gene: 2. This CDR3 contains 13 residues. The CDR3 here is CASSFPGGTEAFF. In DNA, the CDR3 is TGTGCCAGCAGCTTCCCAGGGGGCACTGAAGCTTTCTTT.

In this sample, this clonotype turned up many times. V and J are TRBV20-1 and TRBJ1-2; the D is unclear. The CDR3 runs 11 residues. Germline CDR1 is DFQATT and CDR2 is SNEGSKA (reference sequence). The ends were cut back, 3 bases at V and 6 bases at J, with 8 bases in the middle. CDR3 sequence (DNA): TGCAGTGCTAGTTTTGGGGATGGCTACACCTTC. This sequence encodes CSASFGDGYTF.

The chain's CDR3 is CASSPGQENSPLHF. The CDR3 nucleotides are TGTGCCAGCAGCCCTGGACAGGAGAATTCACCCCTCCACTTT. This chain joins TRBV12-3 or TRBV12-4 and TRBJ1-6, with 7 bases lining up with TRBD1. The CDR3 consists of 14 residues. Trimming removed 6 bases from V and 7 bases from J; junction bases left unmatched: 6.

This clonotype was observed at least ten times. The rearrangement links TRBV20-1 to TRBJ2-7; D is possibly TRBD1 (6 bases). The V gene's germline CDR1 is DFQATT and CDR2 SNEGSKA (reference sequence). There are 13 residues in the CDR3. The V and J ends lost 3 bases and 5 bases respectively, with 14 bases between them. The CDR3 bases are TGCAGTGCTAGGGGGGCTCTTGTGAACGAGCAGTACTTC. The encoded protein is CSARGALVNEQYF.

On this clonotype: The junction departs from germline at one end; a sequencing error may be responsible. The chain has TRBV15 and TRBJ2-7; D not resolved. CDR3 size: 13 residues. Germline V gene data show CDR1 as LNHNV and CDR2 as YYDKDF (reference sequence). This CDR3 reads CATSRDPSHEQYF. The CDR3 bases are TGTGCCACCAGCAGAGACCCCTCCCACGAGCAGTACTTC.

This clonotype has a handful of counts. The chain carries TRBV18 and TRBJ1-2; TRBD1 matches at 10 bases. Trimming cost V 3 bases and J 4 bases; bases outside gene matches: 8. This CDR3 is built from 16 residues. The germline CDR1 and CDR2 sequences are KGHSH and LQKENI. CDR3 amino acids: CASSPSTGQGSYGYTF. CDR3 DNA: TGTGCCAGCTCACCGAGCACGGGACAGGGGAGCTATGGCTACACCTTC.

This clonotype was counted only a few times. V usage is TRBV3-1 and J usage is TRBJ1-1; D is ambiguous. This CDR3 has 13 residues. V gave up 4 bases and J gave up 3 bases, with 9 bases separating them. CDR1 and CDR2 from the germline V gene are LGHDT and YNNKEL (reference sequence). The chain's CDR3 is CASSRDLDTEAFF. The DNA for the CDR3 is TGTGCCAGCAGCCGAGACTTGGACACTGAAGCTTTCTTT. The entire variable domain, with the rest obtained from reference TRBV3-1 and TRBJ1-1, is as follows: DTAVSQTPKYLVTQMGNDKSIKCEQNLGHDTMYWYKQDSKKFLKIMFSYNNKELIINETVPNRFSPKSPDKAHLNLHINSLELGDSAVYFCASSRDLDTEAFFGQGTRLTVV.

The chain is built from TRBV10-3 and TRBJ1-3; D unclear. The CDR3 covers 13 residues. In germline, CDR1 is ENHRY, CDR2 SYGVKD. V was cut by 6 bases and J by 8 bases, with 14 bases left in between. The DNA for the CDR3 is TGTGCCATCAGAATTGATGGAGGGCACACCATATATTTT. This translates into CAIRIDGGHTIYF.

This clonotype was found many times. This chain links TRBV20-1 with TRBJ2-3; 8 bases agree with TRBD2. The CDR3 has 15 residues. Looked up from germline, CDR1 is DFQATT and CDR2 is SNEGSKA (reference sequence). V lost 4 bases and J lost 1; bases outside the gene matches: 7. CDR3 sequence reads: CSATGGLGRTDTQYF. The CDR3 bases are TGCAGTGCTACCGGGGGACTAGGACGCACAGATACGCAGTATTTT.

The sample holds many counts of this clonotype. The chain uses TRBV7-2 and TRBJ2-1, with unresolved D. V was pared by 5 bases and J by 8 bases, with 10 bases between. The V gene's germline CDR1 is SGHTA and CDR2 FQGNSA. This CDR3 has 12 residues. CDR3 DNA: TGTGCCAGCAGCCCCAGGAGTGATGAGCAGTTCTTC. Its protein product is CASSPRSDEQFF. The variable domain in full, completed from reference TRBV7-2 and TRBJ2-1, reads GAGVSQSPSNKVTEKGKDVELRCDPISGHTALYWYRQSLGQGLEFLIYFQGNSAPDKSGLPSDRFSAERTGGSVSTLTIQRTQQEDSAVYLCASSPRSDEQFFGPGTRLTVL.

This chain uses TRBV11-2 with TRBJ1-3; no firm D call. Trimming took off 1 base at V and 4 bases at J, with 20 bases between the two ends. The V gene's germline CDR1 is SGHAT and CDR2 FQNNGV. This CDR3 has 18 amino acids. The CDR3 DNA is TGTGCCAGCAGCTTAGGCGGGATCGGCTACGGTGAGGGAAACACCATATATTTT. Translation gives CASSLGGIGYGEGNTIYF.

This clonotype was detected only a few times. The J gene is TRBJ1-1, the V gene TRBV11-2; 7 nucleotides match TRBD1. The germline V gene encodes CDR1 SGHAT and CDR2 FQNNGV. The CDR3 covers 13 residues. The ends lost 4 bases at V and 6 bases at J; junction bases unmatched: 5. The CDR3 protein is CASSSYRGSEAFF. The CDR3 DNA reads TGTGCCAGCAGCTCATACAGGGGATCTGAAGCTTTCTTT.

This clonotype was found many times. The chain carries TRBV10-3 and TRBJ2-7; 8 bases fit TRBD2. Germline CDR1 reads ENHRY; CDR2 reads SYGVKD. The CDR3 is 13 amino acids. The V segment lost 10 bases and the J segment 6 bases; nucleotides outside the gene matches: 11. CDR3 loop: CASTSSGSPEQYF. The CDR3 region has the DNA TGTGCCAGCACCTCCAGCGGGAGTCCCGAGCAGTACTTC.

DNA for the CDR3: TGTGCCAGCATCAACCGACTCGGGGGCGGCACAGATACGCAGTATTTT. This gives the protein CASINRLGGGTDTQYF. This chain joins TRBV6-2 or TRBV6-3 and TRBJ2-3; D is possibly TRBD1 or TRBD2 (6 bases each). The germline CDR1 and CDR2 sequences are MNHEY and SVGEGT. V was trimmed by 7 bases and J by 1 base, leaving 18 bases between them. The CDR3 consists of 16 residues.

This CDR3 reads CASSQTLAGGRGRVQETQYF. The CDR3 DNA reads TGTGCCAGCAGCCAAACACTAGCGGGGGGCCGAGGTAGAGTCCAAGAGACCCAGTACTTC. V gene TRBV3-1 combines with J gene TRBJ2-5, with TRBD2 matching 12 bases. This CDR3 spans 20 amino acids. After removal of 2 bases from V and 1 base from J, the junction contained 14 bases not matched to a gene. Germline V gene sequence: CDR1 LGHDT, CDR2 YNNKEL (reference sequence).

CDR3 coding DNA: TGTGCCAGCTCACCAGCAGGGCAGCCTGGAAACACCATATATTTT. Its translation is CASSPAGQPGNTIYF. The chain couples TRBV18 to TRBJ1-3; D perhaps matches TRBD1 (5 bases). The germline V gene encodes CDR1 KGHSH and CDR2 LQKENI. The CDR3 runs 15 residues. V dropped 2 bases and J dropped 2 bases, with 10 bases sitting between them.

The sample holds a few counts of this clonotype. V is TRBV5-4 and J is TRBJ2-2, with no clear D. This CDR3 contains 13 residues. V lost 2 bases and J 8 bases, leaving 10 bases between the germline ends. In germline, CDR1 is SGHNT, CDR2 YYREEE (reference sequence). CDR3 amino acids: CASSFLLSGELFF. The CDR3 coding sequence is TGTGCCAGCAGCTTCCTCTTATCAGGGGAGCTGTTTTTT.

The sample holds many counts of this clonotype. The V gene is TRBV10-3, the J gene TRBJ1-1; no clear D gene. Germline V gene lookup returns CDR1 ENHRY and CDR2 SYGVKD. Trimming removed 3 bases from V and 4 bases from J, with 6 bases in between. The CDR3 covers 12 residues. DNA of the CDR3: TGTGCCATCAGTGATGACCTCACTGAAGCTTTCTTT. As protein: CAISDDLTEAFF.

CDR3 protein: CASSFTGGWSPLHF. The CDR3 nucleotides read TGTGCCAGCAGCTTTACAGGGGGTTGGTCACCCCTCCACTTT. The chain is built from TRBV11-2 and TRBJ1-6; 8 bases map to TRBD1. Germline V CDR1 and CDR2: SGHAT, FQNNGV. There are 14 residues in the CDR3. The junction had 5 bases not matched to a gene; V was cut back by 3 bases and J by 10 bases.

This clonotype was seen a handful of times. This chain joins TRBV4-1 and TRBJ1-1; no clear D gene. This CDR3 contains 16 residues. V gave up 2 bases and J gave up 3 bases, with 16 bases separating them. Germline CDR1 MGHRA, CDR2 YSYEKL. The CDR3 coding sequence is TGCGCCAGCAGCCAATTAAATTGGGGTTTGGACACTGAAGCTTTCTTT. Translation: CASSQLNWGLDTEAFF.

This clonotype was counted a few times. The J gene is TRBJ2-1, the V gene TRBV20-1; 9 bases map to TRBD2. V shed 1 base and J 9 bases; nucleotides not matched to a gene: 10. CDR1 and CDR2 (germline): DFQATT, SNEGSKA (reference sequence). This CDR3 has 15 amino acids. CDR3 in DNA: TGCAGTGCTAGAGCGGCGGGGGGGCCGTACGGTGAGCAGTTCTTC. Amino acids: CSARAAGGPYGEQFF.

The gene calls are TRBV20-1 and TRBJ2-5, with 8 positions matching TRBD2. J lost 0 bases, V lost 6 bases, and 6 bases had no gene match. CDR1 and CDR2 from the germline V gene are DFQATT and SNEGSKA (reference sequence). The CDR3 loop spans 14 amino acids. CDR3 nucleotides: TGCAGTGCCCATATTAGCGGGGACCAAGAGACCCAGTACTTC. Translated, it gives CSAHISGDQETQYF.

In this sample, this clonotype turned up many times. The chain combines TRBV24-1 with TRBJ2-1, with 10 bases matching TRBD1. The CDR3 runs 15 residues. With V trimmed by 4 bases and J by 6 bases, 5 bases remained unmatched. The germline V gene has CDR1 KGHDR and CDR2 SFDVKD. The CDR3 bases are TGTGCCACCAGTGACCCGGGACAGGGGTTCAATGAGCAGTTCTTC. It specifies CATSDPGQGFNEQFF.

This chain connects TRBV2 to TRBJ1-4; 11 nucleotides match TRBD1. The J segment lost 7 bases and the V segment lost 8 bases, leaving 3 bases of the junction unmatched. This CDR3 has 13 residues. Germline loops: CDR1 SNHLY, CDR2 FYNNEI. The CDR3: CASGGTGGEKLFF. The CDR3 DNA follows: TGTGCCAGCGGCGGGACAGGGGGTGAAAAACTGTTTTTT. Using reference TRBV2 and TRBJ1-4 for the parts outside the CDR3, the full variable domain is EPEVTQTPSHQVTQMGQEVILRCVPISNHLYFYWYRQILGQKVEFLVSFYNNEISEKSEIFDDQFSVERPDGSNFTLKIRSTKLEDSAMYFCASGGTGGEKLFFGSGTQLSVL.